Below, 15 T cell receptor beta chains from the same sample are listed, as sequenced in a study of blood T cell repertoires in COVID-19. Sequenced by immunoSEQ multiplex PCR; TCRdb stores in-frame clones only, minus some. The table lists some 100,000 clones, roughly 76% of them singletons. The material sequenced was peripheral blood. These TCRs come from a human donor in a cohort sampled during active COVID-19.

This chain uses TRBV5-6 with TRBJ1-6, with D possibly being TRBD1 (5 bases). The CDR3 spans 14 residues. The V end was cut by 2 bases, the J end by 7 bases, with 10 bases between. Germline CDR1 SGHDT, CDR2 YYEEEE. As DNA, the CDR3 is TGTGCCAGCAGCTTTAGGGGTAAGAATTCACCCCTCCACTTT. Its protein is CASSFRGKNSPLHF.

The rearrangement links TRBV12-3 or TRBV12-4 to TRBJ1-1, with 8 bases fitting TRBD1. The CDR3 extends over 13 amino acids. The V and J ends lost 8 bases and 6 bases, in that order; junction bases with no gene match: 8. This chain's CDR3 is CASSSGGVPEAFF. CDR3 DNA: TGTGCCAGCTCATCAGGGGGCGTCCCTGAAGCTTTCTTT.

The chain uses TRBV6-5 and TRBJ1-1, with D maybe TRBD1 (5 bases). The CDR3 extends over 16 amino acids. Per the germline V gene, CDR1 is MNHEY and CDR2 is SVGAGI. Trimming cost V 0 bases and J 0 bases, with 11 bases left between them. The CDR3 DNA reads TGTGCCAGCAGTTACTCGCTCGGGGGGATGAACACTGAAGCTTTCTTT. Its protein is CASSYSLGGMNTEAFF.

Here the CDR3 reads CASSLSGRAGEQYF. CDR3 coding DNA: TGTGCCAGCAGCTTGAGCGGGAGGGCCGGAGAGCAGTACTTC. This sequence joins TRBV5-4 and TRBJ2-7; 10 nucleotides agree with TRBD2. The V gene's germline CDR1 is SGHNT and CDR2 YYREEE (reference sequence). J lost 7 bases, V lost 1 base, and 5 bases had no gene match. The CDR3 covers 14 residues.

The gene calls are TRBV15 and TRBJ2-2; 8 bases are shared with TRBD1. The CDR3 runs to 15 residues. V lost 3 bases, J lost 6 bases, and 6 bases stayed unmatched. Germline V gives CDR1 LNHNV, CDR2 YYDKDF (reference sequence). Here the CDR3 DNA reads TGTGCCACCAGCAGGGAGGACAGGGACGCCGGGGAGCTGTTTTTT. As protein: CATSREDRDAGELFF.

This chain uses TRBV7-6 with TRBJ1-1; 12 bases fit TRBD1. Germline CDR1 and CDR2: SGHVS and FNYEAQ. The J segment lost 4 bases and the V segment lost 0 bases, leaving 0 bases of the junction unmatched. This CDR3 is 15 amino acids long. The CDR3 nucleotides read TGTGCCAGCAGCTTAGCGGGACAGGGGGCCACTGAAGCTTTCTTT. Its protein product is CASSLAGQGATEAFF. The variable domain in full, with the rest retrieved from reference TRBV7-6 and TRBJ1-1, is GAGVSQSPRYKVTKRGQDVALRCDPISGHVSLYWYRQALGQGPEFLTYFNYEAQQDKSGLPNDRFSAERPEGSISTLTIQRTEQRDSAMYRCASSLAGQGATEAFFGQGTRLTVV.

The rearrangement joins TRBV6-5 to TRBJ1-1, with unresolved D. CDR3 length equals 14 residues. V shed 6 bases and J shed 4 bases, with 15 bases lying between them. From germline, CDR1 is MNHEY and CDR2 SVGAGI. The CDR3 coding sequence is TGTGCCAGCAGCCCCCTTAATTTCGGCACTGAAGCTTTCTTT. Protein sequence: CASSPLNFGTEAFF.

The V call is TRBV11-3, the J call TRBJ2-6, with a tentative D call TRBD2 (5 bases). The CDR3 is made up of 17 amino acids. Germline CDR1 is SGHNT and CDR2 is YENEEA. V gave up 4 bases and J gave up 0 bases, with 13 bases separating them. CDR3: CASSSRRTSSGANVLTF. The CDR3 coding sequence is TGTGCCAGCAGCTCAAGGAGAACTAGCTCTGGGGCCAACGTCCTGACTTTC.

V is TRBV6-5 and J is TRBJ1-2; D is perhaps TRBD1 (6 bases). Trimming removed 6 bases from V and 5 bases from J, with 13 bases in between. The CDR3 length is 13 residues. Germline values: CDR1 MNHEY, CDR2 SVGAGI. The CDR3 region has the DNA TGTGCCAGCAGCCAGGGGCGCGGTTATGGCTACACCTTC. Amino acid sequence: CASSQGRGYGYTF.

The chain links TRBV9 to TRBJ2-5, with 7 positions matching TRBD1. The CDR3 sequence is 14 residues long. Germline loops: CDR1 SGDLS, CDR2 YYNGEE. The J segment lost 4 bases and the V segment lost 0 bases, leaving 3 bases of the junction unmatched. The CDR3 spells CASSVVGTAETQYF. The CDR3 coding sequence is TGTGCCAGCAGCGTAGTCGGGACAGCAGAGACCCAGTACTTC.

The chain joins TRBV19 to TRBJ1-2, with 8 bases identical to TRBD1. This CDR3 has 14 residues. CDR1 is LNHDA, CDR2 SQIVND, per germline (reference sequence). V shed 9 bases and J 8 bases; nucleotides not matched to a gene: 14. CDR3 DNA: TGTGCCAGCGAGGACAGGGAAGGTTTTCGCGGCTACACCTTC. Its protein product is CASEDREGFRGYTF.

On this clone: An end of the junction differs from the germline gene, which may be a read error. The chain's CDR3 is CASNLGQGAAEAFF. CDR3 nucleotides: TGCGCCAGCAACTTGGGACAGGGGGCAGCTGAAGCTTTCTTT. V and J are TRBV5-1 and TRBJ1-1; 12 nucleotides agree with TRBD1. There are 14 residues in the CDR3. The germline V gene encodes CDR1 SGHRS and CDR2 YFSETQ. The full variable domain, its missing parts supplied by reference TRBV5-1 and TRBJ1-1, is KAGVTQTPRYLIKTRGQQVTLSCSPISGHRSVSWYQQTPGQGLQFLFEYFSETQRNKGNFPGRFSGRQFSNSRSEMNVSTLELGDSALYLCASNLGQGAAEAFFGQGTRLTVV.

The chain employs TRBV11-2 and TRBJ2-5; 8 nucleotides line up with TRBD2. The germline CDR1 and CDR2 sequences are SGHAT and FQNNGV. V dropped 5 bases and J dropped 10; count of bases not matched to a gene: 18. The CDR3 has 16 amino acids. CDR3: CASSLTIAGMQGHQYF. The DNA of the CDR3 is TGTGCCAGCAGCCTAACCATAGCGGGGATGCAGGGTCACCAGTACTTC.

The chain uses TRBV28 and TRBJ2-1; TRBD2 aligns across 11 bases. The J segment lost 5 bases and the V segment lost 1 base, leaving 7 bases of the junction unmatched. The CDR3 runs to 17 residues. Per the germline V gene, CDR1 is MDHEN and CDR2 is SYDVKM. CDR3 sequence (DNA): TGTGCCAGCAGTTTATCTAAATTTAGCGGGAGGGACAATGAGCAGTTCTTC. Its translation: CASSLSKFSGRDNEQFF.

The CDR3 coding sequence is TGTGCCAGCAGCCACGACAGACCTCTGATGGGGACTGAAGCTTTCTTT. It yields the protein CASSHDRPLMGTEAFF. The rearrangement joins TRBV3-1 (or the pseudogene TRBV3-2) to TRBJ1-1; D possibly corresponds to TRBD1 (5 bases). V gave up 3 bases and J gave up 5 bases, with 19 bases separating them. The CDR3 length is 16 residues. Germline-derived CDR1 and CDR2 are LGHDT and YNNKEL (reference sequence).